This T cell receptor beta chain is from a study of T cells in Graves' hyperthyroidism and ophthalmopathy. Clinical symptoms, serum thyroxine, TRAb, thyroid ultrasound and orbital computed tomography informed diagnoses. Study-wide results and caveats: Through a model of 13 V-J features, ophthalmopathy was separated from stable hyperthyroidism. Model predictions of ophthalmopathy came a median 6.5 months before onset. Blood also held most thyroid clonotypes expanded beyond 0.001.

TCR beta CDR3 regions were amplified from RNA transcripts. The study used the HTBI primer set for a first-round RT-PCR of the TCR CDR3. MiXCR, run by TCRdb on the multiplex PCR reads, gives a single entry per CDR3 protein. The sample has approximately 430,000 distinct CDR3 sequences, approximately 15% seen once. Germline CDR1 is SNHLY and CDR2 is FYNNEI. This CDR3 region has 16 residues. V gave up 1 base and J gave up 0 bases, with 10 bases separating them. This clonotype came up many times. Its matching antigen is unknown. The sequencing input was blood. The receptor comes from a woman between 18 and 30 years old with Graves' hyperthyroidism. The chain uses TRBV2 and TRBJ1-3; D call uncertain. This chain's CDR3 is CASSEVRFGSGNTIYF. Written as DNA, the CDR3 is TGTGCCAGCAGTGAAGTCCGTTTTGGCTCTGGAAACACCATATATTTT.